Given below is one T cell receptor (beta chain) in context. No antigen is known for it. Per-base quality was not reported, and no clone a single base away is much larger than it. To sequence the TCRbeta CDR3 region, genomic DNA was isolated from the sorted cells. The immunoSEQ Assay was used for sequencing of TCRbeta CDR3 regions. Held by TCRdb, this immuneACCESS table contains in-frame sequences only and omits some clones. Under half of the omission traces to an unresolved V gene where checked; the cause of the rest is unknown. This sample holds some 98,000 clones; around nine tenths were observed only once. The top ten constitute approximately 0.29% of the sample. The data are from a study of OX40 agonist ivuxolimab in advanced cancers. General notes on the study: Ivuxolimab was an agonistic, fully human IgG2 monoclonal antibody directed against OX40 (CD134), a costimulatory receptor. The paper reports the monotherapy dose-escalation portion (N of about 51 patients) of the phase I ivuxolimab trial. Partial responses were achieved by three dose-escalation patients, of whom one had hepatocellular carcinoma and two had cutaneous melanoma. Of the approximately 54 dose-escalation patients, hepatocellular carcinoma was present in around 20, melanoma in roughly 15, renal cell carcinoma in 9 and head and neck cancer in 9. Intravenous ivuxolimab was administered to patients every 2 weeks at six dose levels: 0.01, 0.1, 0.3, 1.5, 3 and 10 mg/kg. In the dose-escalation cohort, roughly 80% of patients were male, and the mean age was approximately 55 years, with a range of about 23 to 85. Prior anti-PD-1, anti-PD-L1 or anti-CTLA-4 therapy was permitted, and about 40% of dose-escalation patients had received checkpoint inhibitors. Peripheral TCRbeta sequencing was intended to test whether TCR sequence diversity was altered and clonal T-cell expansion was caused by ivuxolimab. Results the study describes overall, beyond this receptor: On average, CD8+ T cells showed more expanded clones than CD4+ T cells after ivuxolimab. Low levels of normalized T-cell clonal expansion were also shown by some nonresponding patients. Partial responders in the 0.1-3.0 mg/kg groups had among the lowest normalized peripheral clonal expansion, especially among CD8+ T cells. At doses from 0.1 to 3.0 mg/kg, clonal expansion was seen in both CD4+ and CD8+ blood T cells between baseline and week 6. Antigen specificity was not determined for the clonally expanded peripheral T cells.

CDR3 length: 15 amino acids, cysteine to phenylalanine. Only the CDR3 region is kept as DNA, spanning 45 bases read in frame from base 1. CDR1 and CDR2 are read off the germline V gene as SQVTM and ANQGSEA. Deletion took 5 bases off V and 4 bases off J, with a span of 18 bases between the germline ends. The trial excluded patients who had a history of autoimmune disease or who were on systemic immunosuppression. Peripheral blood for TCR sequencing was collected from all dose cohorts at baseline, on cycle 4 day 1, and on cycle 7 day 1. Samples were obtained from an open-label, multicenter, first-in-human phase I dose-escalation trial of ivuxolimab. Adults with locally advanced or metastatic head and neck squamous cell, hepatocellular, melanoma or renal cell carcinoma were enrolled in the trial. CD4+ and CD8+ T cells were sorted separately from peripheral blood before TCR sequencing.

The TCR originated in an adult with an advanced solid tumor such as melanoma, head and neck, liver or kidney cancer. The sequencing used CD4+ or CD8+ T cells sorted from blood, collected in a trial of the OX40 agonist ivuxolimab. The chain employs TRBV29-1 and TRBJ1-5, and TRBD1 may be the D gene, going by 6 matching bases. The DNA sequence is given as TGCAGCGTTAGGGGGGGCGCCGGGGGAAATCAGCCCCAGCATTTT. Translated, this is CSVRGGAGGNQPQHF.